This entry is about one TCR beta chain. The antigen is unknown. These data belong to a study of neoadjuvant anti-PD-1 for oral cavity cancer. Points from the study as a whole: TCR analyses covered only a few patients per response group.

CDR1 is SGHRS and CDR2 is YFSETQ in the germline V gene. V shed 4 bases, J shed 12 bases, and the junction held 20 bases outside the gene matches. The CDR3 runs to 17 residues. TCRdb's copy holds only in-frame clones and misses some; the assay was immunoSEQ multiplex PCR. The sample holds 55,000 to 80,000 clones, approximately 82% seen once. The source is a person between 40 and 80 years old with oral cavity squamous cell carcinoma. The source was PBMCs, collected before nivolumab (anti-PD-1) treatment. This rearrangement joins TRBV5-1 to TRBJ2-1, with 9 bases matching TRBD1. In DNA form, the CDR3 reads TGCGCCAGCAGCATGGGGGGACAGGGCCATCGGATGGGAATGCAGTTCTTC. Its protein is CASSMGGQGHRMGMQFF.